These 10 T cell receptor beta chains were all obtained from the same sample, sequenced in a study of blood T cells in healthy people across ages. Primed by a sample-barcoded 5' primer and a J-beta primer mix, a second PCR proceeded for roughly 6 to 12 cycles. TCRdb used MiXCR to reprocess the 5' RACE reads, holding one entry per CDR3 protein. The sample consists of some 1.4 million distinct CDR3 sequences, approximately 42% of them appearing once. Sequenced material: blood. All receptors derive from a woman between 18 and 30 years old in good health.

This clonotype turned up a few times. The V gene is TRBV7-9, the J gene TRBJ2-1; 13 bases are a match to TRBD2. V dropped 5 bases and J dropped 6; count of bases not matched to a gene: 4. The CDR3 is 15 residues long. Germline V gene data show CDR1 as SEHNR and CDR2 as FQNEAQ (reference sequence). CDR3 residues: CASSRGTSGTNEQFF. As DNA, the CDR3 is TGTGCCAGCAGCCGCGGGACTAGCGGGACCAATGAGCAGTTCTTC.

V gene TRBV6-2 or TRBV6-3 combines with J gene TRBJ1-2, with D uncertain. Germline V gene data show CDR1 as MNHEY and CDR2 as SVGEGT. The CDR3 is made up of 12 amino acids. V lost 6 bases and J lost 7, with 12 bases in between. Written as DNA, the CDR3 is TGTGCCAGCAGCCCCCTCGTAACTGGCTACACCTTC. Its translation: CASSPLVTGYTF.

This clonotype was seen a few times. The chain recombines TRBV6-6 with TRBJ2-7; D might be TRBD2 (5 bases). Trimming took 2 bases from V and 3 from J, leaving 8 bases between them. Germline assignment: CDR1 MNHNY and CDR2 SVGAGI (reference sequence). The CDR3 contains 13 residues. The CDR3 here is CASSYPGDYEQYF. DNA for the CDR3: TGTGCCAGCAGTTACCCCGGGGACTACGAGCAGTACTTC.

The rearrangement links TRBV15 to TRBJ1-5; maybe TRBD1 (5 bases). The germline gives CDR1 LNHNV, CDR2 YYDKDF (reference sequence). The CDR3 length is 14 residues. The V and J ends lost 4 bases and 2 bases respectively, with 9 bases between them. The CDR3 nucleotides read TGTGCCACCAGCATAGGGGTGGGCAATCAGCCCCAGCATTTT. It yields the protein CATSIGVGNQPQHF.

This clonotype came up a few times. The chain has TRBV10-3 and TRBJ1-2, with D perhaps matching TRBD1 (6 bases). CDR1 is ENHRY, CDR2 SYGVKD, per germline. The CDR3 is made up of 14 amino acids. The germline V and J ends were trimmed by 6 bases and 6 bases, with 17 bases remaining between them. The CDR3 coding sequence is TGTGCCATCAGCCCAGGAACAGGGAGTGATGGCTACACCTTC. It codes for CAISPGTGSDGYTF.

This chain connects TRBV29-1 to TRBJ1-1, with D uncertain. V lost 0 bases, J lost 1 base, and 9 bases lay in between. The CDR3 has 14 amino acids. CDR1 is SQVTM and CDR2 is ANQGSEA in the germline V gene. CDR3: CSVEDAGPNTEAFF. The CDR3 bases are TGCAGCGTTGAAGATGCCGGCCCGAACACTGAAGCTTTCTTT.

The table lists this clonotype with a count of one. In DNA, the CDR3 is TGTGCCAGCAGCCAAGATTATTTGGGCTCTGGGGCCAACGTCCTGACTTTC. Translating gives CASSQDYLGSGANVLTF. The chain has TRBV4-2 and TRBJ2-6; D remains ambiguous. V lost 0 bases and J lost 0, with 9 bases in between. The CDR3 is 17 residues long. The germline CDR1 and CDR2 sequences are LGHNA and YNFKEQ.

On this clonotype itself: One junction end disagrees with the germline gene, perhaps due to a read error. The rearrangement joins TRBV20-1 to TRBJ2-3; 10 nucleotides line up with TRBD2. Germline V gene data show CDR1 as DFQATT and CDR2 as SNEGSKA (reference sequence). The CDR3 loop spans 14 amino acids. CDR3 protein: CNALSGGHTDTQYF. CDR3 coding DNA: TGCAATGCTCTTAGCGGGGGGCACACAGATACGCAGTATTTT.

This sequence joins TRBV7-8 and TRBJ2-1, with 7 positions matching TRBD2. Germline V CDR1 and CDR2: SGHVS, FQNEAQ. There are 15 residues in the CDR3. V shed 1 base and J 2 bases; nucleotides not matched to a gene: 2. The CDR3 region is CASSLDGTTYNEQFF. CDR3 in DNA: TGTGCCAGCAGCTTAGATGGGACTACCTACAATGAGCAGTTCTTC.

The chain employs TRBV6-1 and TRBJ2-3, with TRBD2 matching over 8 bases. CDR3 length equals 16 residues. With V trimmed by 4 bases and J by 3 bases, 9 bases remained unmatched. From germline, CDR1 is MNHNS and CDR2 SASEGT. This CDR3 reads CASSGRTSGGTDTQYF. In DNA form, the CDR3 reads TGTGCCAGCAGTGGGCGAACTAGCGGAGGGACAGATACGCAGTATTTT.